This is a list of T cell receptor beta chains from one sample in a study of regulatory T cells in long-lasting Graves disease. TCRdb analysed the multiplex PCR reads with MiXCR anew, one entry per CDR3 protein. This table has 400,000 or so distinct CDR3 sequences, 20% to 30% appearing once. The sequences come from peripheral blood mononuclear cells (PBMCs), collected when the disease was refractory, from a patient treated with antithyroid drugs. The receptors here all came from a female donor with Graves disease. The CDR3 runs from the conserved cysteine through the conserved F or W. The order of the fields is CDR3 protein, V gene, J gene.

CDR3 protein: CASSLDLCNQPQHF
V gene: TRBV11-3
J gene: TRBJ1-5

CDR3 protein: CASSHPGGSYEQYF
V gene: TRBV3-1
J gene: TRBJ2-7

CDR3 protein: CASSFGGGQGSGNTIYF
V gene: TRBV5-1
J gene: TRBJ1-3

CDR3 protein: CASSDPSGQETQYF
V gene: TRBV2
J gene: TRBJ2-5

CDR3 protein: CASSPRTRDYEQYF
V gene: TRBV7-9
J gene: TRBJ2-7

CDR3 protein: CATSRLGGSKDNEQFF
V gene: TRBV15
J gene: TRBJ2-1

CDR3 protein: CASSPGHNTGELFF
V gene: TRBV5-1
J gene: TRBJ2-2

CDR3 protein: CASSPGDRPSEQYF
V gene: TRBV7-2
J gene: TRBJ2-7

CDR3 protein: CASSLTPRGPDYGYTF
V gene: TRBV7-8
J gene: TRBJ1-2

CDR3 protein: CASSRQGNRVNEQFF
V gene: TRBV28
J gene: TRBJ2-1

CDR3 protein: CSVGLDRNSGNEQFF
V gene: TRBV29-1
J gene: TRBJ2-1

CDR3 protein: CASSVVGPYEQYF
V gene: TRBV11-2
J gene: TRBJ2-7

CDR3 protein: CASSIDPANEKLFF
V gene: TRBV19
J gene: TRBJ1-4

CDR3 protein: CAWRRASLASQETQYF
V gene: TRBV30
J gene: TRBJ2-5

CDR3 protein: CASSRGQTTVDKNIQYF
V gene: TRBV27
J gene: TRBJ2-4

CDR3 protein: CASRDSLWETQYF
V gene: TRBV28
J gene: TRBJ2-5

CDR3 protein: CASSLQGQGSEQYF
V gene: TRBV5-1
J gene: TRBJ2-7

CDR3 protein: CASRRSVQETQYF
V gene: TRBV2
J gene: TRBJ2-5

CDR3 protein: CSARVRGREEQYF
V gene: TRBV20-1
J gene: TRBJ2-7

CDR3 protein: CASSPPGQVSNQPQHF
V gene: TRBV28
J gene: TRBJ1-5

CDR3 protein: CAGGLDQPQHF
V gene: TRBV30
J gene: TRBJ1-5

CDR3 protein: CASSPGTGWNQPQHF
V gene: TRBV16
J gene: TRBJ1-5

CDR3 protein: CSARDPGPGITEAFF
V gene: TRBV20-1
J gene: TRBJ1-1

CDR3 protein: CAIRPGPEETQYF
V gene: TRBV10-3
J gene: TRBJ2-5

CDR3 protein: CASSPTGSSYEQYF
V gene: TRBV7-2
J gene: TRBJ2-7

CDR3 protein: CSARDLAGGQDTQYF
V gene: TRBV20-1
J gene: TRBJ2-3

CDR3 protein: CASSVEGIPGNTIYF
V gene: TRBV9
J gene: TRBJ1-3

CDR3 protein: CASRPLGAGNTDTQYF
V gene: TRBV28
J gene: TRBJ2-3

CDR3 protein: CASSVRDENTGELFF
V gene: TRBV9
J gene: TRBJ2-2

CDR3 protein: CASSLVDGLAGNTGELFF
V gene: TRBV11-2
J gene: TRBJ2-2

CDR3 protein: CASSSEGVLAGLETQYF
V gene: TRBV3-1
J gene: TRBJ2-5

CDR3 protein: CASSRHKGGQDNEQFF
V gene: TRBV28
J gene: TRBJ2-1

CDR3 protein: CASSLLLTGVDTGYTF
V gene: TRBV12-3/TRBV12-4
J gene: TRBJ1-2

CDR3 protein: CASSWGSMNTEAFF
V gene: TRBV28
J gene: TRBJ1-1

CDR3 protein: CASSFPGTSEDEQYF
V gene: TRBV6-1
J gene: TRBJ2-7

CDR3 protein: CASSLEGTGATEAFF
V gene: TRBV28
J gene: TRBJ1-1

CDR3 protein: CASSRKALAANSYEQYF
V gene: TRBV3-1
J gene: TRBJ2-7

CDR3 protein: CSALGLAGGYEQYF
V gene: TRBV20-1
J gene: TRBJ2-7

CDR3 protein: CASSRERGNTGELFF
V gene: TRBV6-1
J gene: TRBJ2-2

CDR3 protein: CASSGDPMEGSNQPQHF
V gene: TRBV2
J gene: TRBJ1-5

CDR3 protein: CASSPRTGGNEKLFF
V gene: TRBV7-9
J gene: TRBJ1-4

CDR3 protein: CASSEGGGAQPYGYTF
V gene: TRBV25-1
J gene: TRBJ1-2

CDR3 protein: CASSLRWGTGPSSNQPQHF
V gene: TRBV28
J gene: TRBJ1-5

CDR3 protein: CASGDSLNRNQPQHF
V gene: TRBV6-1
J gene: TRBJ1-5

CDR3 protein: CASSLDRGMDEQYF
V gene: TRBV28
J gene: TRBJ2-7

CDR3 protein: CASSHTPGDAFF
V gene: TRBV28
J gene: TRBJ1-1

CDR3 protein: CSAWTGAGGPTDTQYF
V gene: TRBV20-1
J gene: TRBJ2-3

CDR3 protein: CASSEVGGSGYEQYF
V gene: TRBV2
J gene: TRBJ2-7

CDR3 protein: CASSLDDGSFTEAFF
V gene: TRBV5-1
J gene: TRBJ1-1

CDR3 protein: CASSESGYTQYF
V gene: TRBV2
J gene: TRBJ2-3

CDR3 protein: CASSGAGAGAGDYRQTQYF
V gene: TRBV28
J gene: TRBJ2-5

CDR3 protein: CSAENTGELFF
V gene: TRBV29-1
J gene: TRBJ2-2

CDR3 protein: CASSEGTGENYGYTF
V gene: TRBV2
J gene: TRBJ1-2

CDR3 protein: CASSYDGVVHEQYF
V gene: TRBV6-5
J gene: TRBJ2-7

CDR3 protein: CSARGPSRADTQYF
V gene: TRBV20-1
J gene: TRBJ2-3